This TCR beta chain was obtained from a study of human T cells and chemical hapten exposure. Across the whole study: Small volume differences among pooled libraries mainly caused per-sample TCR yield variation.

In the original workflow: TCRs per sample had a median of roughly 93,000 and ranged from roughly 23,224 to 700,000. TCRdb passed the 5' RACE reads through MiXCR, listing each CDR3 protein once. What appears here as the V and J calls and clone size reflects TCRdb's work, not the paper's. The sample yields approximately 140,000 distinct CDR3 sequences, around 4.1% seen once. Study results and limitations: TCRs whose frequency exceeded 1 in 1000 remained the same following DPC sensitization.

Extraction of total RNA was performed on unfractionated whole blood. This clonotype showed up many times. Its antigen is not known. There are 12 residues in the CDR3. V was clipped by 6 bases and J by 6 bases, with 9 bases between them. The V gene's germline CDR1 is MNHEY and CDR2 SVGEGT. The receptor was derived from a female donor in good health. The chain is built from TRBV6-2 or TRBV6-3 and TRBJ2-4; tentative D call: TRBD1 (6 bases). The CDR3 DNA follows: TGTGCCAGCAGCCAGGGGCCAAACATTCAGTACTTC. It translates to CASSQGPNIQYF.